What follows are 5 T cell receptor beta chains derived from one specimen sequenced in a study of cytomegalovirus exposure and HLA in healthy donors. Vbeta (60) and Jbeta (13) primers were used in the PCR. Profiling relied on immunoSEQ multiplex PCR, and the TCRdb table lists in-frame clones only, not all of them. The profile shows 100,000 or so clones, approximately 79% of them singletons. Sequenced sample: PBMCs. The receptor set was obtained from a man aged 25 to 40 in good health and CMV-seropositive.

The gene calls are TRBV5-1 and TRBJ2-3; 15 bases are shared with TRBD2. V gave up 4 bases and J gave up 5 bases; unmatched junction bases: 8. The CDR3 spans 17 residues. Germline-derived CDR1 and CDR2 are SGHRS and YFSETQ. CDR3 residues: CASSPRAGLAGGDTQYF. CDR3 DNA sequence: TGCGCCAGCAGCCCGAGGGCGGGACTAGCGGGGGGAGATACGCAGTATTTT. Using reference TRBV5-1 and TRBJ2-3 for the parts outside the CDR3, the full variable domain is KAGVTQTPRYLIKTRGQQVTLSCSPISGHRSVSWYQQTPGQGLQFLFEYFSETQRNKGNFPGRFSGRQFSNSRSEMNVSTLELGDSALYLCASSPRAGLAGGDTQYFGPGTRLTVL.

The J gene is TRBJ2-2, the V gene TRBV6-1; a weak D match, TRBD2 (6 bases). Trimming removed 7 bases at V and 3 bases at J, with 9 bases between. CDR1 is MNHNS and CDR2 is SASEGT in the germline V gene. CDR3 length: 13 residues. In DNA form, the CDR3 reads TGTGCCAGCATGGAGGGTTACACCGGGGAGCTGTTTTTT. It is translated as CASMEGYTGELFF.

The chain employs TRBV4-3 and TRBJ2-2; 11 nucleotides line up with TRBD2. The germline V gene encodes CDR1 LGHNA and CDR2 YSLEER. This CDR3 comprises 17 residues. V shed 4 bases and J 6 bases; nucleotides not matched to a gene: 10. CDR3 bases: TGCGCCAGCAGCCCCGTTGGGCTAGCGGGGGGTTCCGGGGAGCTGTTTTTT. Its protein is CASSPVGLAGGSGELFF.

The chain combines TRBV5-4 with TRBJ1-2; weak D call: TRBD1 (6 bases). Deletions cut 0 bases from V and 1 base from J, with 10 bases between. This CDR3 region has 15 residues. Germline V CDR1 and CDR2: SGHNT, YYREEE (reference sequence). The CDR3 DNA reads as TGTGCCAGCAGCTTGGGCCAGGGGAGTAACTATGGCTACACCTTC. It yields the protein CASSLGQGSNYGYTF.

The V call is TRBV6-5, the J call TRBJ2-2; 7 bases map to TRBD1. Germline V gene sequence: CDR1 MNHEY, CDR2 SVGAGI. J was trimmed by 1 base and V by 5 bases; bases with no gene match: 4. The CDR3 extends over 15 amino acids. CDR3 in DNA: TGTGCCAGCAGTCCGACAGGGAGGAACACCGGGGAGCTGTTTTTT. As protein: CASSPTGRNTGELFF.